The text below deals with one T cell receptor (beta chain). The data stem from a study of T-cell memory formation after mild COVID-19. MiXCR, run by TCRdb on the 5' RACE reads, gives a single entry per CDR3 protein. The data show over 450,000 distinct CDR3 sequences, with roughly 22% seen just once and about an eighth held by the top ten. CDR1 is DFQATT and CDR2 is SNEGSKA in the germline V gene (reference sequence). The CDR3 runs to 14 residues. V lost 1 base and J 2 bases, leaving 12 bases between the germline ends. The sample taken for sequencing was PBMCs or a T cell subset sorted from them (not recorded which). V is TRBV20-1 and J is TRBJ2-7; TRBD1 is a possible D gene (5 bases). This sequence originates from an adult woman who had mild COVID-19 (a few samples of this study predate the infection). Cell type and time point are not known. The CDR3, as DNA: TGCAGTGCTAGAGTAAGGGGTAAAACCTACGAGCAGTACTTC. Encoded protein: CSARVRGKTYEQYF.